The T cell receptor beta chain under discussion was sequenced for a study of cytomegalovirus exposure and HLA in healthy donors. The overall study: Sequencing of about 179 million T cells in an earlier analysis found more than 100 million unique TCR beta sequences. Broader study findings: Presence/absence comparisons presumed near-even sequencing depth among donors. As was reported, the HLA-A and HLA-B alleles of most subjects were accurately predicted from TCR beta sequences.

Regarding this clone: Its antigen is undetermined. Other DNA sequences in this sample translate to the same CDR3.

The PCR employed 60 Vbeta primers together with 13 Jbeta primers. The method was immunoSEQ multiplex PCR; TCRdb's version includes in-frame clones alone and lacks a portion of them. The sample lists about 200,000 clones, nearly 80% occurring once. From germline, CDR1 is SEHNR and CDR2 FQNEAQ (reference sequence). The V and J ends lost 3 bases and 4 bases, in that order; junction bases with no gene match: 3. This CDR3 comprises 14 residues. This receptor was identified in a male donor in good health and CMV-seronegative. The sample taken for sequencing was PBMCs. The chain links TRBV7-9 to TRBJ1-5, with 7 bases aligning to TRBD1. CDR3 in amino acids: CASSLGQLNQPQHF. CDR3 coding DNA: TGTGCCAGCAGCTTGGGACAGTTGAATCAGCCCCAGCATTTT. The full variable domain, completed using reference TRBV7-9 and TRBJ1-5, is DTGVSQNPRHKITKRGQNVTFRCDPISEHNRLYWYRQTLGQGPEFLTYFQNEAQLEKSRLLSDRFSAERPKGSFSTLEIQRTEQGDSAMYLCASSLGQLNQPQHFGDGTRLSIL.